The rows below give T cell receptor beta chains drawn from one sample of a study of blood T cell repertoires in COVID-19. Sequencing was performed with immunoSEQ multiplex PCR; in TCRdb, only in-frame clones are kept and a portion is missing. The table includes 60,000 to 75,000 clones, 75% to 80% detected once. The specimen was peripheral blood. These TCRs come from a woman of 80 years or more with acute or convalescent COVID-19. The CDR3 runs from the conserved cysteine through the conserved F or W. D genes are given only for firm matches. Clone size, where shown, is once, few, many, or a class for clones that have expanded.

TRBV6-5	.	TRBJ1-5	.	CASSYSPPGGNQPQHF	TGTGCCAGCAGTTACTCCCCTCCGGGGGGCAATCAGCCCCAGCATTTT
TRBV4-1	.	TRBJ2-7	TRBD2	CASSQDQWASGSGEQYF	TGCGCCAGCAGCCAAGATCAGTGGGCTAGCGGGAGCGGTGAGCAGTACTTC
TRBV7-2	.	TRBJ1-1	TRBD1	CASSQRQGLTEAFF	TGTGCCAGCAGCCAGCGACAGGGTCTTACTGAAGCTTTCTTT
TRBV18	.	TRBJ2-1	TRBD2	CASSRSGRATEQFF	TGTGCCAGCTCCCGGAGCGGGAGGGCCACTGAGCAGTTCTTC
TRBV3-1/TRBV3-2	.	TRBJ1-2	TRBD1	CASRRTGGEGYTF	TGTGCCAGCAGACGAACAGGGGGCGAAGGCTACACCTTC
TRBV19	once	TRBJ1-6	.	CASSARQVTGLYNSPLHF	TGTGCCAGTAGTGCCCGACAGGTGACTGGGTTGTATAATTCACCCCTCCACTTT
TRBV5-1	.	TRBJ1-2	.	CASTLQGNYGYTF	TGCGCCAGCACCCTACAGGGAAACTATGGCTACACCTTC
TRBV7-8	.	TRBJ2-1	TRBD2	CASSLVGGRDYEQFF	TGTGCCAGCAGCTTAGTAGGCGGGAGAGATTATGAGCAGTTCTTC
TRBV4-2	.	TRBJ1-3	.	CASSPGGRTDTIYF	TGTGCCAGCAGCCCCGGAGGACGCACGGACACCATATATTTT
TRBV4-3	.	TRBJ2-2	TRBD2	CASSPSGGRSGELFF	TGCGCCAGCAGCCCTTCGGGCGGGAGGAGCGGGGAGCTGTTTTTT
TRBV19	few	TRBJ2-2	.	CASSELSGELFF	TGTGCCAGTAGTGAGCTTTCCGGGGAGCTGTTTTTT
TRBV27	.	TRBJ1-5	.	CASSSRGQPQHF	TGTGCCAGCAGTAGCAGGGGACAGCCCCAGCATTTT
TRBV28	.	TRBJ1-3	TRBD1	CASTIAGTAGNTIYF	TGTGCCAGCACCATAGCTGGGACAGCGGGAAACACCATATATTTT
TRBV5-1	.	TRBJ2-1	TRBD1	CASSLARQGAINEQFF	TGCGCCAGCAGCTTGGCCCGACAGGGGGCTATCAATGAGCAGTTCTTC
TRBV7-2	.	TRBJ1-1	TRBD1	CASSSRQGMNTEAFF	TGTGCCAGCAGCTCAAGACAGGGAATGAACACTGAAGCTTTCTTT
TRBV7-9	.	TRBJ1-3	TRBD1	CASSLFPDRGPGTIYF	TGTGCCAGCAGCTTATTTCCGGACAGGGGGCCGGGCACCATATATTTT
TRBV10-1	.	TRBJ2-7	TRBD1	CASSDRYRGEQYF	TGCGCCAGCAGTGATCGGTACAGGGGCGAGCAGTACTTC